This T cell receptor (beta chain) appears in the sequencing data of a study of control samples from healthy donors and cancer patients. This clone was seen a few times. Sequencing was performed with immunoSEQ multiplex PCR; in TCRdb, only in-frame clones are kept and a portion is missing. In the table there are about 250,000 clones, about four fifths of which are singletons. CDR1 KGHSY and CDR2 FQNENV come from the germline V gene. V lost 0 bases and J lost 6; bases outside the gene matches: 6. This CDR3 comprises 15 residues. Sequencing was done on a sample of PBMCs. J is TRBJ1-2 and V is TRBV16; 8 bases fit TRBD1. This TCR derives from a woman aged 55 to 70 with lung cancer. CDR3 region: CASSQSWQGADGYTF. The CDR3 DNA follows: TGTGCCAGCAGCCAATCCTGGCAGGGGGCTGATGGCTACACCTTC.